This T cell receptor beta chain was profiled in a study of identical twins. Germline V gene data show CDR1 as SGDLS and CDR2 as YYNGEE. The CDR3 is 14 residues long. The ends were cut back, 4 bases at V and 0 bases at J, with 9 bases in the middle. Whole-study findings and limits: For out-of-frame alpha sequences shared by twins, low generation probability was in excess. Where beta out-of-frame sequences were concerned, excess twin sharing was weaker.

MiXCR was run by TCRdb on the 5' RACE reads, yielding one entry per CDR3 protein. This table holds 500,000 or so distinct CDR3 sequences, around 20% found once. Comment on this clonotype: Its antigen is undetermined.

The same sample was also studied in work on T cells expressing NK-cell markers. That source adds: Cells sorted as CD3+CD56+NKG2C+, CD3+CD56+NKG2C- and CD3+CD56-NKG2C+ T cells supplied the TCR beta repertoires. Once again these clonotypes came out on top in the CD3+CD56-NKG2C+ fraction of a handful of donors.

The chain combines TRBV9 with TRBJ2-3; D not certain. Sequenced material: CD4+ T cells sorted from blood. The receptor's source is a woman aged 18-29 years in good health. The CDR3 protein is CASSSRPSTDTQYF. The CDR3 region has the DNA TGTGCCAGCAGCTCCCGGCCCAGCACAGATACGCAGTATTTT.